The 4 T cell receptor beta chains in this list originate from one sample, sequenced in a study of beta chain features in type 1 diabetes. All of the isolated RNA was reverse transcribed, so expressed TCRB transcripts were sequenced. The table came from immunoSEQ multiplex PCR; TCRdb's copy has only in-frame clones and leaves some out. The sample yields about 410,000 clones, around 13% seen once. Sequencing used naive CD4+ T cells from blood. The receptor set was obtained from a young man in good health.

The chain is built from TRBV2 and TRBJ1-2; 8 bases align to TRBD1. From germline, CDR1 is SNHLY and CDR2 FYNNEI. V was clipped by 4 bases and J by 7 bases; unmatched bases: 14. The CDR3 covers 16 residues. CDR3 in DNA: TGTGCCAGCAGTGGAGGGACAGGACCACTCGGGACTGGCTACACCTTC. It yields the protein CASSGGTGPLGTGYTF.

The chain combines TRBV6-5 with TRBJ2-5, with 7 positions matching TRBD1. The CDR3 covers 14 residues. V lost 7 bases and J lost 4; bases outside the gene matches: 9. CDR1 and CDR2 from the germline V gene are MNHEY and SVGAGI. The CDR3 is CASKDLGGPETQYF. The CDR3, as DNA: TGTGCCAGCAAGGACCTAGGGGGCCCAGAGACCCAGTACTTC.

V gene TRBV7-6 combines with J gene TRBJ2-1; 10 bases agree with TRBD2. The V segment lost 1 base and the J segment 3 bases; nucleotides outside the gene matches: 0. CDR1 is SGHVS and CDR2 is FNYEAQ in the germline V gene. This CDR3 region has 15 residues. The chain's CDR3 is CASSLGTSGYNEQFF. The CDR3 DNA reads TGTGCCAGCAGCTTAGGGACTAGCGGCTACAATGAGCAGTTCTTC.

This rearrangement joins TRBV5-1 to TRBJ2-7, with a weak D call TRBD1 (5 bases). Germline CDR1 reads SGHRS; CDR2 reads YFSETQ. This CDR3 region has 13 residues. Trimming left V 1 base short and J 5 bases short, with 10 bases between. The CDR3 nucleotides read TGCGCCAGCAGCTTGTACGTCAGGGACGAGCAGTACTTC. Translation gives CASSLYVRDEQYF.